This note documents a single T cell receptor (beta chain) sequence. The source of the sample is a study of blood T cell repertoires in COVID-19. About the research overall: Resolution of symptoms, clearance, or two negative PCRs was present in recovered Cohort 3 donors.

Per the study methods: How many nucleated cells were present was estimated from reference gene primer amplification. TCRdb's table, derived via immunoSEQ multiplex PCR, lists solely in-frame clones and lacks some. The V and J calls and clone size were taken over from that table, and D and trimming were inferred from the DNA. In the table there are roughly 200,000 clones, around 87% of which are singletons. The CDR3 has 14 amino acids. The germline V gene has CDR1 MNHNS and CDR2 SASEGT. The germline V and J ends were trimmed by 0 bases and 4 bases, with 7 bases remaining between them. Donors were grouped by their self-reported clinical history.

The source of this sequence is a man aged 25 to 40 in a cohort exposed to, infected with or recovered from COVID-19 (not recorded which). The material sequenced was PBMCs or T cells enriched from blood (not recorded which). The rearrangement joins TRBV6-1 to TRBJ2-1, with D unresolved. The CDR3 is CASSEAPDYNEQFF. CDR3 nucleotides: TGTGCCAGCAGTGAAGCCCCAGATTACAATGAGCAGTTCTTC.